The 4 T cell receptor beta chains listed next were all sequenced from one sample in a study of T cell responses to AZD1222 COVID-19 vaccine. Assay used: immunoSEQ multiplex PCR; TCRdb lists only in-frame clones, some missing. The sample contains about 160,000 clones, about 91% of which appear only once. This specimen was peripheral blood, taken 28 days after the second AZD1222 dose. Every receptor here comes from an adult who received the AZD1222 COVID-19 vaccine.

V is TRBV27 and J is TRBJ1-4; possibly TRBD1 for D (5 bases). The V and J ends lost 1 base and 6 bases respectively, with 6 bases between them. In germline, CDR1 is MNHEY, CDR2 SMNVEV (reference sequence). The CDR3 contains 13 residues. The CDR3 reads CASSLLGDEKLFF. The CDR3 nucleotides are TGTGCCAGCAGTTTATTAGGGGATGAAAAACTGTTTTTT.

The gene calls are TRBV7-9 and TRBJ1-4, with 7 positions matching TRBD1. The CDR3 totals 15 residues. Germline V gives CDR1 SEHNR, CDR2 FQNEAQ (reference sequence). J was trimmed by 5 bases and V by 5 bases; bases with no gene match: 8. The CDR3 loop reads CASSLPGQMNEKLFF. The CDR3 region has the DNA TGTGCCAGCAGCCTACCGGGACAGATGAATGAAAAACTGTTTTTT.

This sequence joins TRBV10-3 and TRBJ2-5; 9 bases line up with TRBD2. The CDR3 runs to 14 residues. Per germline, CDR1 ENHRY and CDR2 SYGVKD. V was clipped by 4 bases and J by 3 bases; unmatched bases: 3. CDR3 in amino acids: CAISASGVEETQYF. The CDR3 nucleotides read TGTGCCATCAGTGCTAGCGGGGTTGAAGAGACCCAGTACTTC.

The chain joins TRBV5-4 to TRBJ1-2; a possible D gene is TRBD1 (5 bases). Germline V CDR1 and CDR2: SGHNT, YYREEE (reference sequence). CDR3 length: 15 amino acids. Between the trimmed V and J ends, which lost 0 bases and 2 bases, there was a span of 11 bases. This CDR3 is CASSLAHGGNYGYTF. Here the CDR3 DNA reads TGTGCCAGCAGCTTGGCTCACGGGGGGAACTATGGCTACACCTTC.